These 32 T cell receptor beta chains came from one sample sequenced in a study of Graves' ophthalmopathy and Graves' hyperthyroidism. The TCR beta CDR3 regions underwent amplification from RNA transcripts. HTBI-primed RT-PCR formed the first round, and a multiplex PCR formed the second. Via MiXCR, TCRdb re-called the multiplex PCR reads, giving one row per CDR3 protein. The sample holds around 660,000 distinct CDR3 sequences, about 41% seen once. The material sequenced was peripheral blood. The receptors derive from an adult man with Graves' ophthalmopathy.

The V and J genes are TRBV6-1 and TRBJ2-7; D is unclear. CDR1 is MNHNS, CDR2 SASEGT, per germline. V lost 3 bases to trimming and J lost 3 bases, with 9 bases between them. CDR3 size: 13 residues. Written as DNA, the CDR3 is TGTGCCAGCAGTGATAATCCGTACTACGAGCAGTACTTC. This encodes CASSDNPYYEQYF.

This clonotype has a handful of counts. The chain has TRBV6-6 and TRBJ1-1; D perhaps matches TRBD1 (5 bases). Germline CDR1 is MNHNY and CDR2 is SVGAGI (reference sequence). Trimming removed 11 bases from V and 1 base from J, with 14 bases in between. The CDR3 has 13 residues. The CDR3 region has the DNA TGTGCCGCCAAATGGGGACCGAACACTGAAGCTTTCTTT. This codes for CAAKWGPNTEAFF.

This clonotype occurred many times. The chain has TRBV10-3 and TRBJ1-2; 9 bases agree with TRBD1. The CDR3 loop spans 13 amino acids. V lost 7 bases and J lost 8; bases outside the gene matches: 8. CDR1 and CDR2 (germline): ENHRY, SYGVKD. The CDR3 coding sequence is TGTGCCATCAAGATAGACAGGGGGGTCGGCTACACCTTC. The encoded protein is CAIKIDRGVGYTF.

The chain employs TRBV9 and TRBJ2-5, with 7 bases lining up with TRBD1. The CDR3 contains 15 residues. The trim removed 1 base at V and 5 bases at J, leaving 8 bases unmatched. The V gene's germline CDR1 is SGDLS and CDR2 YYNGEE. CDR3 coding DNA: TGTGCCAGCAGCGTAAACGCAGGGGGACCGGAGACCCAGTACTTC. Protein product: CASSVNAGGPETQYF.

On this clonotype: The junction differs from germline at one of its ends, possibly a read error. The chain combines TRBV10-3 with TRBJ2-5, with a tentative D call TRBD1 (5 bases). Germline lookup yields CDR1 ENHRY and CDR2 SYGVKD. CDR3 length: 14 amino acids. Here the CDR3 reads CANSLAGYKETQYF. The DNA for the CDR3 is TGTGCCAACAGTTTGGCAGGGTACAAAGAGACCCAGTACTTC.

The chain is built from TRBV19 and TRBJ2-7; tentative D call: TRBD1 (6 bases). CDR1 and CDR2 (germline): LNHDA, SQIVND (reference sequence). Trimming shortened V by 6 bases and J by 2 bases, and 17 bases separated the two germline ends. This CDR3 comprises 15 residues. The CDR3 protein is CASRLDSGVAYEQYF. DNA for the CDR3: TGTGCCAGTAGACTGGACAGCGGTGTGGCCTACGAGCAGTACTTC.

In its sample, this clonotype was seen many times. The J gene is TRBJ1-4, the V gene TRBV2; D is unresolved. The ends were cut back, 7 bases at V and 8 bases at J, with 11 bases in the middle. Germline V CDR1 and CDR2: SNHLY, FYNNEI. The CDR3 sequence is 12 residues long. CDR3 protein: CASTQPGEKLFF. Here the CDR3 DNA reads TGTGCCAGCACTCAACCGGGGGAAAAACTGTTTTTT.

A few counts support this clonotype. This rearrangement joins TRBV7-9 to TRBJ1-3; 7 nucleotides match TRBD1. The germline V gene has CDR1 SEHNR and CDR2 FQNEAQ (reference sequence). V trimming: 3 bases; J trimming: 1 base; junction bases outside the gene matches: 15. The CDR3 loop spans 19 amino acids. The CDR3 loop reads CASSFYPDPQQGSGNTIYF. In DNA, the CDR3 is TGTGCCAGCAGCTTTTACCCGGATCCCCAACAGGGGTCTGGAAACACCATATATTTT.

This clonotype occurred a few times. This chain links TRBV11-2 with TRBJ2-5, with a tentative D call TRBD1 (5 bases). Germline lookup yields CDR1 SGHAT and CDR2 FQNNGV. The length of the CDR3 is 16 residues. V was clipped by 1 base and J by 1 base, with 13 bases between them. The CDR3 sequence: CASSLAPGITQETQYF. In DNA, the CDR3 is TGTGCCAGCAGCTTAGCCCCAGGGATAACCCAAGAGACCCAGTACTTC.

This clonotype came up many times. This chain uses TRBV29-1 with TRBJ1-4, with D perhaps TRBD1 (5 bases). This CDR3 contains 13 residues. The V and J ends lost 3 bases and 5 bases respectively, with 10 bases between them. The germline V gene encodes CDR1 SQVTM and CDR2 ANQGSEA. The CDR3 DNA follows: TGCAGCGTTGAGCGACAGCAAAATGAAAAACTGTTTTTT. Encoded protein: CSVERQQNEKLFF.

This clonotype was seen more than once but under ten times. The chain employs TRBV7-2 and TRBJ2-5, with D possibly TRBD2 on 6 matching bases. This CDR3 has 13 amino acids. V lost 5 bases and J 5 bases, leaving 12 bases between the germline ends. Germline V gene lookup returns CDR1 SGHTA and CDR2 FQGNSA. The CDR3 reads CASSTPGEETQYF. DNA of the CDR3: TGTGCCAGCAGCACCCCGGGAGAGGAGACCCAGTACTTC.

V gene TRBV2 combines with J gene TRBJ1-2; TRBD1 matches at 7 bases. Germline CDR1 SNHLY, CDR2 FYNNEI. J was trimmed by 5 bases and V by 9 bases; bases with no gene match: 12. The CDR3 extends over 14 amino acids. The CDR3 nucleotides read TGTGCCAGTACTAAAACAGGGGAAGGGTATGGCTACACCTTC. As protein: CASTKTGEGYGYTF.

This clonotype was counted at least ten times. The chain uses TRBV7-8 and TRBJ2-5, with 10 bases aligning to TRBD1. With 3 bases clipped from V and 4 bases from J, the junction kept 2 bases outside the gene matches. This CDR3 comprises 14 residues. From germline, CDR1 is SGHVS and CDR2 FQNEAQ. As DNA, the CDR3 is TGTGCCAGCAGCTTCGGGACAGGGGTAGAGACCCAGTACTTC. This gives the protein CASSFGTGVETQYF. The variable domain in full, completed from reference TRBV7-8 and TRBJ2-5, reads GAGVSQSPRYKVAKRGQDVALRCDPISGHVSLFWYQQALGQGPEFLTYFQNEAQLDKSGLPSDRFFAERPEGSVSTLKIQRTQQEDSAVYLCASSFGTGVETQYFGPGTRLLVL.

This clonotype was counted only a few times. The gene calls are TRBV4-2 and TRBJ1-4; 7 positions match TRBD1. The CDR3 has 15 amino acids. Trimming at V came to 1 base and at J to 6 bases, leaving 5 bases not matched to a gene. Germline loops: CDR1 LGHNA, CDR2 YNFKEQ. This CDR3 is CASSQGDSGHEKLFF. In DNA form, the CDR3 reads TGTGCCAGCAGCCAAGGGGACAGTGGTCATGAAAAACTGTTTTTT.

This clonotype was seen more than once but under ten times. The genes are TRBV12-3 or TRBV12-4 and TRBJ2-7, with TRBD1 matching over 10 bases. The CDR3 covers 16 residues. Losses at the gene ends were 5 bases for V and 0 bases for J; bases not matched to a gene: 7. For the CDR3, the DNA is TGTGCCAGCAGTGAAACGACAGGGGGCGGCTCCTACGAGCAGTACTTC. This encodes CASSETTGGGSYEQYF.

This clonotype was seen ten or more times. V is TRBV24-1 and J is TRBJ2-2; tentatively, D is TRBD1 or TRBD2 (5 bases each). CDR3 size: 15 residues. Germline loops: CDR1 KGHDR, CDR2 SFDVKD. V gave up 4 bases and J gave up 5 bases, with 13 bases separating them. The CDR3 DNA follows: TGTGCCACCAGTGACACCAGAGGGGTTACCGGGGAGCTGTTTTTT. Encoded protein: CATSDTRGVTGELFF.

The V call is TRBV6-5, the J call TRBJ1-2, with D possibly being TRBD1 (6 bases). Germline lookup yields CDR1 MNHEY and CDR2 SVGAGI. CDR3 length equals 13 residues. V gave up 6 bases and J gave up 7 bases, with 15 bases separating them. For the CDR3, the DNA is TGTGCCAGCAGGAAACGGGACATCTCTGGCTACACCTTC. It codes for CASRKRDISGYTF.

This chain connects TRBV25-1 to TRBJ2-6; D ambiguous. Germline CDR1 is MGHDK and CDR2 is SYGVNS. This CDR3 has 14 amino acids. Trimming removed 3 bases from V and 5 bases from J, with 8 bases in between. The CDR3 coding sequence is TGTGCCAGCAGTGAGGGTCTTCGGGCCAACGTCCTGACTTTC. Translating gives CASSEGLRANVLTF.

This clonotype was counted at least ten times. V and J are TRBV9 and TRBJ2-2; D is uncertain. Germline V gene data show CDR1 as SGDLS and CDR2 as YYNGEE. This CDR3 spans 13 amino acids. Between the trimmed V and J ends, which lost 0 bases and 4 bases, there was a span of 4 bases. This CDR3 is CASSVGATGELFF. The CDR3 bases are TGTGCCAGCAGCGTAGGGGCCACCGGGGAGCTGTTTTTT.

The rearrangement links TRBV28 to TRBJ1-6; 7 bases are a match to TRBD1. The CDR3 has 14 residues. J gave up 11 bases and V 6 bases, and 10 bases lay outside the gene matches. The germline V gene encodes CDR1 MDHEN and CDR2 SYDVKM. The CDR3 nucleotides are TGTGCCAGCAGCCCAGGGACAGCTGATCCACCCCTCCACTTT. It specifies CASSPGTADPPLHF.

This clonotype was observed at least ten times. The chain uses TRBV7-2 and TRBJ2-7; TRBD2 aligns across 7 bases. V was pared by 1 base and J by 3 bases, with 6 bases of the junction left unmatched. The CDR3 runs to 15 residues. Germline V gene sequence: CDR1 SGHTA, CDR2 FQGNSA. The CDR3 sequence is CASSLGLALSYEQYF. The CDR3 region has the DNA TGTGCCAGCAGCTTAGGACTAGCTCTGAGCTACGAGCAGTACTTC. Full variable domain (remainder filled in from reference TRBV7-2 and TRBJ2-7): GAGVSQSPSNKVTEKGKDVELRCDPISGHTALYWYRQSLGQGLEFLIYFQGNSAPDKSGLPSDRFSAERTGGSVSTLTIQRTQQEDSAVYLCASSLGLALSYEQYFGPGTRLTVT.

This clonotype was counted at least ten times. This chain uses TRBV9 with TRBJ2-2; no firm D call. In germline, CDR1 is SGDLS, CDR2 YYNGEE. Between the trimmed V and J ends, which lost 3 bases and 4 bases, there was a span of 7 bases. This CDR3 is 13 amino acids long. The CDR3 region is CASSADGTGELFF. DNA for the CDR3: TGTGCCAGCAGCGCGGACGGCACCGGGGAGCTGTTTTTT.

This chain links TRBV11-3 with TRBJ1-3; the D is unclear. CDR1 and CDR2 from the germline V gene are SGHNT and YENEEA. This CDR3 comprises 15 residues. The ends were cut back, 0 bases at V and 1 base at J, with 7 bases in the middle. This CDR3 is CASSLDSGSGNTIYF. In DNA, the CDR3 is TGTGCCAGCAGCTTAGATTCAGGATCTGGAAACACCATATATTTT.

This clonotype was seen many times. The chain employs TRBV24-1 and TRBJ2-5; D remains unclear. This CDR3 region has 14 residues. Per the germline V gene, CDR1 is KGHDR and CDR2 is SFDVKD. Trimming stripped 2 bases from V and 4 bases from J, with 10 bases between. CDR3 sequence (DNA): TGTGCCACCAGTGATTCTGGACGGACAGAGACCCAGTACTTC. Translation: CATSDSGRTETQYF.

This clonotype came up many times. The chain couples TRBV7-8 to TRBJ2-7; D not resolved. Trimming shortened V by 5 bases and J by 0 bases, and 17 bases separated the two germline ends. Germline V gene sequence: CDR1 SGHVS, CDR2 FQNEAQ. CDR3 length equals 16 residues. CDR3 loop: CASSLKMGRGSYEQYF. CDR3 sequence (DNA): TGTGCCAGCAGCCTCAAGATGGGTCGAGGCTCCTACGAGCAGTACTTC. Using reference TRBV7-8 and TRBJ2-7 for the parts outside the CDR3, the full variable domain is GAGVSQSPRYKVAKRGQDVALRCDPISGHVSLFWYQQALGQGPEFLTYFQNEAQLDKSGLPSDRFFAERPEGSVSTLKIQRTQQEDSAVYLCASSLKMGRGSYEQYFGPGTRLTVT.

The chain recombines TRBV9 with TRBJ2-6; possibly TRBD1 for D (6 bases). This CDR3 contains 20 residues. Germline V gives CDR1 SGDLS, CDR2 YYNGEE. Deletions cut 8 bases from V and 0 bases from J, with 27 bases between. For the CDR3, the DNA is TGTGCCAGTAGGTCATACGGGACACGCCCCAAGAGCTCTGGGGCCAACGTCCTGACTTTC. Amino acids: CASRSYGTRPKSSGANVLTF. The full variable domain, with the rest looked up from reference TRBV9 and TRBJ2-6, is DSGVTQTPKHLITATGQRVTLRCSPRSGDLSVYWYQQSLDQGLQFLIQYYNGEERAKGNILERFSAQQFPDLHSELNLSSLELGDSALYFCASRSYGTRPKSSGANVLTFGAGSRLTVL.

Notes on this clonotype: A much larger clonotype is one base distant, so this may be a read error. The DNA for the CDR3 is TGTGCCGGCAGGGAAGACAGGGCTTACACTGAAGCTTTCTTT. Translated, it gives CAGREDRAYTEAFF. The chain links TRBV6-5 to TRBJ1-1; TRBD1 aligns across 7 bases. Germline V lookup: CDR1 MNHEY, CDR2 SVGAGI. CDR3 size: 14 residues.

This clonotype was detected a few times. The rearrangement joins TRBV11-2 to TRBJ2-5; D not certain. The end of the DNA fits TRBJ2-1 better, so the J call may be wrong. The CDR3 runs to 13 residues. Looked up from germline, CDR1 is SGHAT and CDR2 is FQNNGV. The CDR3 is CASSLEGRGEQFF. The CDR3 region has the DNA TGTGCCAGCAGCTTAGAAGGGCGAGGCGAGCAGTTCTTC.

The V call is TRBV10-3, the J call TRBJ1-2; 8 nucleotides line up with TRBD1. The CDR3 has 14 amino acids. V dropped 4 bases and J dropped 4; count of bases not matched to a gene: 5. Per germline, CDR1 ENHRY and CDR2 SYGVKD. CDR3 in amino acids: CAISVGQGGYGYTF. The CDR3 DNA sequence: TGTGCCATCAGTGTCGGACAGGGTGGCTATGGCTACACCTTC.

This clonotype was seen once. A read error may be the cause here, since a much bigger clone is one base away. This chain uses TRBV7-9 with TRBJ1-1; 8 nucleotides agree with TRBD1. Germline trimming cut 5 bases from V and 4 bases from J; bases unmatched to any gene: 9. This CDR3 has 15 residues. CDR1 and CDR2 (germline): SEHNR, FQNEAQ (reference sequence). The CDR3 nucleotides read TGTGCCAGCAGCCACCCGATGACAGGGGCCACTGAAGCTTTCTTT. Amino acids: CASSHPMTGATEAFF.

This clonotype was found many times. CDR3 in DNA: TGTGCCAGCAGTTACGGCAGGGGCTACGAGCAGTACTTC. Protein product: CASSYGRGYEQYF. This chain joins TRBV6-6 and TRBJ2-7, with D perhaps TRBD1 (6 bases). The CDR3 has 13 residues. V lost 2 bases and J 3 bases, leaving 8 bases between the germline ends. CDR1 and CDR2 (germline): MNHNY, SVGAGI (reference sequence).

The chain joins TRBV7-3 to TRBJ2-3; tentatively, D is TRBD1 or TRBD2 (6 bases each). V lost 5 bases to trimming and J lost 4 bases, with 10 bases between them. The CDR3 is made up of 13 amino acids. Germline assignment: CDR1 SGHTA and CDR2 FQGTGA. The CDR3 nucleotides are TGTGCCAGCAGCGGGGGGCATCCAGATACGCAGTATTTT. It is translated as CASSGGHPDTQYF.